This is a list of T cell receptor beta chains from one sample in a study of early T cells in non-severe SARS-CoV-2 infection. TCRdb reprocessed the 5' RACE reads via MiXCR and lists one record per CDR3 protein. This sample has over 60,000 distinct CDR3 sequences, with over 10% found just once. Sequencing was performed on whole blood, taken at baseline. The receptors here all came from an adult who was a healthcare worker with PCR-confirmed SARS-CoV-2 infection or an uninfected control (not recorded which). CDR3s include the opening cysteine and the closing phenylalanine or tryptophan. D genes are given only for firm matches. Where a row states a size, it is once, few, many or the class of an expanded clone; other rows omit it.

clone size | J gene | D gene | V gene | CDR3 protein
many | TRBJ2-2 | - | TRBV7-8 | CASSRTTTVRGELFF
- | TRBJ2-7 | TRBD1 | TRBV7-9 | CASSFSRQGDEQYF
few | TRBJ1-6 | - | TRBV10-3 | CAIGAGDNSPLHF
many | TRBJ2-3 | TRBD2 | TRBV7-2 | CASSSPLWTSGPTDTQYF
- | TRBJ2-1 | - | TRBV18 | CASSPPGTPYNEQFF
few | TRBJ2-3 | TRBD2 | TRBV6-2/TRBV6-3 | CASRQGLADTTDTQYF
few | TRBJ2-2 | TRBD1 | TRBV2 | CASRPGQGGTGELFF
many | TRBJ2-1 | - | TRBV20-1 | CSALDWMMYNEQFF
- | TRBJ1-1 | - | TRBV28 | CASAPGGRAFF
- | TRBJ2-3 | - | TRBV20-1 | CSAPHSGGPSTDTQYF
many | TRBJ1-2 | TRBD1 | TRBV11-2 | CASSLYDRGDYGYTF
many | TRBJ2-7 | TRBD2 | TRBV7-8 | CASSSALAGFEQYF
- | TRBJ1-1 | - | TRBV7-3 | CASSLNGQQNTEAFF
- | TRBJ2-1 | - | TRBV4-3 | CASSSGPSYEQFF
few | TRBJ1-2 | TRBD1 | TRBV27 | CASSPRDREFGYTF
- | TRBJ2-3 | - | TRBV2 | CASSEHDTQYF
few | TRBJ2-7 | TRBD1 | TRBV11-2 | CASSFSQGAGYEQYF
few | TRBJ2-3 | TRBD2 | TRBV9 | CASSGSGGTTDTQYF
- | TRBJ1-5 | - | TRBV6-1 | CASILTGYQPQHF
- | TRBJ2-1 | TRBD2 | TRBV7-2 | CASSFSGGAYNEQLF
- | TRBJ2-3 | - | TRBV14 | CASSLQGPRTDTQYF
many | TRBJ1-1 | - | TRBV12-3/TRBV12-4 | CASRQGTEAFF
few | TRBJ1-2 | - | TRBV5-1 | CASSPTDSYYGYTF
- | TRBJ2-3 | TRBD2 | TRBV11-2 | CASSKTTSGGTDTQYF
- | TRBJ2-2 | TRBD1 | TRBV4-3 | CASSHLDRGTGELFF
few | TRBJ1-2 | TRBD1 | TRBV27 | CASRHTGGAMYGYTF
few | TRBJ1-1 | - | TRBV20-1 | CSAWEGVTEAFF
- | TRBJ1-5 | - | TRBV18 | CASSPTGTVSNQPQHF
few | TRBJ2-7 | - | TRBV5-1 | CASSLDKLSDEQYF
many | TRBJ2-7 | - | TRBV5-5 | CASSFHYEQYF
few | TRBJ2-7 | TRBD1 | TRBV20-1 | CSANGQGEGNEQYF
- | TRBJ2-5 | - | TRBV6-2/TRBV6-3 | CASSYPADQETQYF
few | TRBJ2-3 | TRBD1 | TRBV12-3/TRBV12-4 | CASSYRRTGSTDTQYF
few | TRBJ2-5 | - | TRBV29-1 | CSVAGGQSEETQYF
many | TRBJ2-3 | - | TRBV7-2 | CASSLDGGHTDTQYF
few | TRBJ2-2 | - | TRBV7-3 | CASRRQTAAAGELFF
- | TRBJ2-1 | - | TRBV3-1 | CASSQDTGVNHNEQFF
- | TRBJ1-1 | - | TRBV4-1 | CASSQVRLNTEAFF
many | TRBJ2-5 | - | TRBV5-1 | CASSVMGLKQETQYF
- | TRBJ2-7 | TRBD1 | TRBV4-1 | CASSPTPGQGMPYEQYF
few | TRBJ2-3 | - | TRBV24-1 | CATSDPLGGETDTQYF
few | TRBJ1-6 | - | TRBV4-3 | CASSQERGSSYNSPLHF
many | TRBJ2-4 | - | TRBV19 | CASSIVRENIQYF
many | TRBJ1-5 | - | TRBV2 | CASSAGLASNQPQHF
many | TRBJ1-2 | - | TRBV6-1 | CASSAAGRSYGYTF